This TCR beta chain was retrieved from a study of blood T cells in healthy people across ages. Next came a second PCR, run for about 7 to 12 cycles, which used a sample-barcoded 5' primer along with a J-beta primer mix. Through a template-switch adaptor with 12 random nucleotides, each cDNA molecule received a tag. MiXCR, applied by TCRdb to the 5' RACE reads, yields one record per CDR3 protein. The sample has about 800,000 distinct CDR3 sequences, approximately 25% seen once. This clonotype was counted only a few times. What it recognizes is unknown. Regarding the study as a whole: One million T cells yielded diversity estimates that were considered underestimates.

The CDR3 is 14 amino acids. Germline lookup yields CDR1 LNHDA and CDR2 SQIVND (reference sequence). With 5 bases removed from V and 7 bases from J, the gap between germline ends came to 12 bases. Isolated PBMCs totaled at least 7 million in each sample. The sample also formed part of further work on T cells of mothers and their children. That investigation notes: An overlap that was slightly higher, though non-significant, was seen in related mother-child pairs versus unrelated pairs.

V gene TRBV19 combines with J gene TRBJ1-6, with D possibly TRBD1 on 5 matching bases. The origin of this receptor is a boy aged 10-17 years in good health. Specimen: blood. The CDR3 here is CASSYPGTNSPLHF. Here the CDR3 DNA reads TGTGCCAGTAGTTATCCAGGGACGAATTCACCCCTCCACTTT.